This T cell receptor beta chain was sequenced in a study of CD8 T cells in ankylosing spondylitis. Each CDR3 protein gets one entry after TCRdb re-called the 5' RACE reads with MiXCR. The profile covers under 550,000 distinct CDR3 sequences, with roughly a quarter appearing a single time and roughly 0.8% taken by the ten largest. Whole-study findings and limits: Eight highly homologous variants formed a TCR beta motif that appeared characteristic of ankylosing spondylitis blood.

This clonotype has more than one count but fewer than ten. Its antigen is still unknown. Source material: blood, either unsorted or a sorted T cell fraction (not recorded which). The TCR sequence derives from a male donor with ankylosing spondylitis.

Here the CDR3 reads CASSEAMTGIEQYF. The CDR3 DNA reads as TGTGCCAGCAGTGAAGCTATGACAGGGATCGAGCAGTACTTC. The rearrangement joins TRBV6-1 to TRBJ2-7; 7 positions match TRBD1. Per germline, CDR1 MNHNS and CDR2 SASEGT. V gave up 0 bases and J gave up 6 bases; unmatched junction bases: 5. The CDR3 sequence is 14 residues long.